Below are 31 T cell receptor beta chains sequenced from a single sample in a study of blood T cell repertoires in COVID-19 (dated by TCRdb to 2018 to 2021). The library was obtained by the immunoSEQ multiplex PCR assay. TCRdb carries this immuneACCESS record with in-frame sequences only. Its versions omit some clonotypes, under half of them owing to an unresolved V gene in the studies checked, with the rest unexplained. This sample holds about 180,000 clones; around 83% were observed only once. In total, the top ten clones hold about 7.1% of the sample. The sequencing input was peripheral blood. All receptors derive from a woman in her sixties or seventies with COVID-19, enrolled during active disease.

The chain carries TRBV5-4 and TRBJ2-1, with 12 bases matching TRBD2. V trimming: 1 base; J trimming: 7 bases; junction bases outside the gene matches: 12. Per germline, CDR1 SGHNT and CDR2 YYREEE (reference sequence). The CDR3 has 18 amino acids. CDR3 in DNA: TGTGCCAGCAGCTTGTCTAGCGGGAGGGTTGCATGGAGGAATGAGCAGTTCTTC. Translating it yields CASSLSSGRVAWRNEQFF.

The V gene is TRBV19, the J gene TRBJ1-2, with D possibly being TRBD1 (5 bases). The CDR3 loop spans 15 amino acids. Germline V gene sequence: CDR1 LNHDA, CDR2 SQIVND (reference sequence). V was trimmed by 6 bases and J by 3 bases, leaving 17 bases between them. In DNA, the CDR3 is TGTGCCAGTAGGGACGTGAGGGGAGGTGACTATGGCTACACCTTC. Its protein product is CASRDVRGGDYGYTF.

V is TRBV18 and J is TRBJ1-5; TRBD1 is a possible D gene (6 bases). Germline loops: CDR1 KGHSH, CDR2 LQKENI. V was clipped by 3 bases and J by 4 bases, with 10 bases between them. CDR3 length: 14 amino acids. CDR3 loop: CASSPLDRNQPQHF. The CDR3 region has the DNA TGTGCCAGCTCACCTCTAGACAGGAATCAGCCCCAGCATTTT.

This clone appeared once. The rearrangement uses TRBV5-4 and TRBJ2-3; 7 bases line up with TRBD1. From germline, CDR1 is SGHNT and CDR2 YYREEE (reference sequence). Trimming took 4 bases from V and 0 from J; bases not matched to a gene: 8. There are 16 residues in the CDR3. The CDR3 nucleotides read TGTGCCAGCAGCCTGGATGACAGGGACAGCACAGATACGCAGTATTTT. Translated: CASSLDDRDSTDTQYF.

The CDR3 is CAGSLYGATNEKLFF. In DNA, the CDR3 is TGTGCCGGTTCCCTGTATGGGGCTACTAATGAAAAACTGTTTTTT. The chain links TRBV2 to TRBJ1-4; D is perhaps TRBD1 (5 bases). V was clipped by 11 bases and J by 2 bases, with 18 bases between them. This CDR3 region has 15 residues. From germline, CDR1 is SNHLY and CDR2 FYNNEI.

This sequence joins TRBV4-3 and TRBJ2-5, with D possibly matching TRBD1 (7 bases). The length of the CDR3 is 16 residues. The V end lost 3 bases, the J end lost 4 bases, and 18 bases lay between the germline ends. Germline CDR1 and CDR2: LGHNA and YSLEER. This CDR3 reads CASSQTVRGAGETQYF. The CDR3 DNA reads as TGCGCCAGCAGCCAGACGGTCAGGGGGGCAGGAGAGACCCAGTACTTC.

The CDR3, as DNA: TGTGCCAGCAGTTTACTCCCGGGACAGGGTGCAAGAAATGAGCAGTTCTTC. The encoded protein is CASSLLPGQGARNEQFF. V is TRBV28 and J is TRBJ2-1; 9 bases are shared with TRBD1. V lost 2 bases and J lost 7; bases outside the gene matches: 12. Germline V gene data show CDR1 as MDHEN and CDR2 as SYDVKM. This CDR3 is built from 17 residues. Variable domain in full (rest from reference TRBV28 and TRBJ2-1): DVKVTQSSRYLVKRTGEKVFLECVQDMDHENMFWYRQDPGLGLRLIYFSYDVKMKEKGDIPEGYSVSREKKERFSLILESASTNQTSMYLCASSLLPGQGARNEQFFGPGTRLTVL.

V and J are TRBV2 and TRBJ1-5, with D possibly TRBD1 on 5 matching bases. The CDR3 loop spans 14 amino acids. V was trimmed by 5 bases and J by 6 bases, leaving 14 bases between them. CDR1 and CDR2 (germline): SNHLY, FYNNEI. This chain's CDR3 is CASSYLGEGQPQHF. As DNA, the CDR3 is TGTGCCAGCAGTTATTTGGGGGAGGGTCAGCCCCAGCATTTT.

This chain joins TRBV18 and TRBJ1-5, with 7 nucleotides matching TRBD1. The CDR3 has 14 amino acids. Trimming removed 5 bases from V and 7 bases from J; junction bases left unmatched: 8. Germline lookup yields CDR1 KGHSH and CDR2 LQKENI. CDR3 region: CASSAQGRDQPQHF. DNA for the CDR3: TGTGCCAGCTCAGCACAGGGGCGGGACCAGCCCCAGCATTTT.

The CDR3 nucleotides read TGTGCCAGCAGTTCCAGACAGGGCCATGAGACCCAGTACTTC. It codes for CASSSRQGHETQYF. The J gene is TRBJ2-5, the V gene TRBV28; 7 bases agree with TRBD1. Germline values: CDR1 MDHEN, CDR2 SYDVKM. V was clipped by 4 bases and J by 5 bases; unmatched bases: 7. The length of the CDR3 is 14 residues.

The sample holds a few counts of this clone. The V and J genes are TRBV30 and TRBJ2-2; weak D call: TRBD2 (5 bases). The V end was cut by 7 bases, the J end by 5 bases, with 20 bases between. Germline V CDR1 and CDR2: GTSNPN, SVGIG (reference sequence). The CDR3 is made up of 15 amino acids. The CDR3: CAYRPRTGGTGELFF. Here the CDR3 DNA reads TGTGCCTACCGACCGCGGACGGGCGGGACCGGGGAGCTGTTTTTT.

The CDR3 DNA reads TGTGCCAGCAGCGACAGGGGGACCACTGAAGCTTTCTTT. Translating gives CASSDRGTTEAFF. The chain has TRBV3-1 (or the pseudogene TRBV3-2) and TRBJ1-1, with 9 bases identical to TRBD1. J gave up 4 bases and V 5 bases, and 2 bases lay outside the gene matches. The CDR3 covers 13 residues. Germline V gene sequence: CDR1 LGHDT, CDR2 YNNKEL (reference sequence).

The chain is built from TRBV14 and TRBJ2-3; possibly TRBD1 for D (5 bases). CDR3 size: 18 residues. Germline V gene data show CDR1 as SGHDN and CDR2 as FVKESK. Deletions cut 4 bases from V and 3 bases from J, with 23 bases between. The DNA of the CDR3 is TGTGCCAGCAGCCCATACACGAGACAGCCCCCCAAAACAGATACGCAGTATTTT. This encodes CASSPYTRQPPKTDTQYF.

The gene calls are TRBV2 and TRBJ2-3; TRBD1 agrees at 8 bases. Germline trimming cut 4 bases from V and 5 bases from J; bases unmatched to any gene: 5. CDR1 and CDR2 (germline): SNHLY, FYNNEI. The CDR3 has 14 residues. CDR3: CASSGRTGRDTQYF. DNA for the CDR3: TGTGCCAGCAGTGGGAGGACAGGGCGAGATACGCAGTATTTT.

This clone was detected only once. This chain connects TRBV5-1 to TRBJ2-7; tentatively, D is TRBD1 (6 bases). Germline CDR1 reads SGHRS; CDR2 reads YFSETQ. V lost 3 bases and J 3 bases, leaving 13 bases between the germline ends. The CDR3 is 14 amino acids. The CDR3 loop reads CASSSSGTIYEQYF. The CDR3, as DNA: TGCGCCAGCAGCTCCTCCGGGACAATCTACGAGCAGTACTTC.

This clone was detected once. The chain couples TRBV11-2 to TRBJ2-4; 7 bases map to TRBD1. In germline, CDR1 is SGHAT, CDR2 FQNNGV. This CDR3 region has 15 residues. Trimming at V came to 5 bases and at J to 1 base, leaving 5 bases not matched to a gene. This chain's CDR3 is CASSPQTGAKNIQYF. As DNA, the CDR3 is TGTGCCAGCAGCCCCCAGACAGGGGCCAAAAACATTCAGTACTTC.

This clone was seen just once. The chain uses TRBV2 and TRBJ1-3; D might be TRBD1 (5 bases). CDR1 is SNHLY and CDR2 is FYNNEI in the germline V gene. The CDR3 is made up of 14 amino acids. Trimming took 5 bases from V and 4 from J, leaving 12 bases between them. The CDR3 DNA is TGTGCCAGCAGTCAACAGGTGATCGGAAACACCATATATTTT. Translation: CASSQQVIGNTIYF.

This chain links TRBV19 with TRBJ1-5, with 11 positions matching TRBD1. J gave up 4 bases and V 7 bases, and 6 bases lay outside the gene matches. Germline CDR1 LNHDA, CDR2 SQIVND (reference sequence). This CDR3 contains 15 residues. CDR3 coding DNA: TGTGCCAGTACAAAGGACAGGGGGCATAATCAGCCCCAGCATTTT. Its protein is CASTKDRGHNQPQHF.

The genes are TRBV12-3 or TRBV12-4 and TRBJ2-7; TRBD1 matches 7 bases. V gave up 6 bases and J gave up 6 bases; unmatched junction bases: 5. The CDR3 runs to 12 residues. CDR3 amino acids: CASSRQGVEQYF. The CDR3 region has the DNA TGTGCCAGCAGCCGGCAGGGGGTCGAGCAGTACTTC.

CDR3 in DNA: TGTGCCAGCAGCTTTAATAAGAACACTGAAGCTTTCTTT. The encoded protein is CASSFNKNTEAFF. The rearrangement joins TRBV7-8 to TRBJ1-1; D unclear. The CDR3 loop spans 13 amino acids. Germline loops: CDR1 SGHVS, CDR2 FQNEAQ. V was shortened by 3 bases and J by 1 base, with 6 bases between the two germline ends.

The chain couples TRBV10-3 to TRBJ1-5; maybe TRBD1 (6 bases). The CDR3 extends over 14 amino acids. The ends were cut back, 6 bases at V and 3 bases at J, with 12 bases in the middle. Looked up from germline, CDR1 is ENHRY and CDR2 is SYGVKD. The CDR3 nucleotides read TGTGCCATCAGGGACAGTACATACAATCAGCCCCAGCATTTT. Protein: CAIRDSTYNQPQHF.

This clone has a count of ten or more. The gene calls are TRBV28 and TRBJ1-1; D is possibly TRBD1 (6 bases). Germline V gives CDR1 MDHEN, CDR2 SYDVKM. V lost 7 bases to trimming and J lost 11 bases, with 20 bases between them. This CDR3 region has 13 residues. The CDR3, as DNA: TGTGCCAGCACCCCTGCGGAGTCAAGGGGGGCTTTCTTT. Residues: CASTPAESRGAFF.

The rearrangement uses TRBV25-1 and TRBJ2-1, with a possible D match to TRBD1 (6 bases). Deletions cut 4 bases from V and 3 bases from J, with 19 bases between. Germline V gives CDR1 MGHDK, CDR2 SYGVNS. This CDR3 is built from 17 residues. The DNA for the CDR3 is TGTGCCAGCAGTGGGCGGTTAGGGCTAGGGGGCTACAATGAGCAGTTCTTC. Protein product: CASSGRLGLGGYNEQFF.

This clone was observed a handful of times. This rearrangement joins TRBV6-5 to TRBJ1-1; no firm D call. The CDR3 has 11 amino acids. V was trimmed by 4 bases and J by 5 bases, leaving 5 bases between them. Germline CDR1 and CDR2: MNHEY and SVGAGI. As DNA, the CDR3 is TGTGCCAGCAGTTCCCAGACTGAAGCTTTCTTT. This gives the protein CASSSQTEAFF.

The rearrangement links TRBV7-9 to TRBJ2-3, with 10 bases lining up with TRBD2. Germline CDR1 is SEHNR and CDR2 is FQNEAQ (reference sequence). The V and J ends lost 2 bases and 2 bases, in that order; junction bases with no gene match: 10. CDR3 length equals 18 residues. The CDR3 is CASSLNLASGGSTDTQYF. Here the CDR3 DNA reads TGTGCCAGCAGCTTAAATCTCGCTAGCGGGGGTTCCACAGATACGCAGTATTTT.

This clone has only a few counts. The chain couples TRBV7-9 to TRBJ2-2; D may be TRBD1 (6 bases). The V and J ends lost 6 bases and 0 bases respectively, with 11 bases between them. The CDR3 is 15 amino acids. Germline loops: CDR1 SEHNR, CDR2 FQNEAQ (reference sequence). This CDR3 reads CASRLTGANTGELFF. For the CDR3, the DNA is TGTGCCAGCAGGTTGACAGGCGCGAACACCGGGGAGCTGTTTTTT. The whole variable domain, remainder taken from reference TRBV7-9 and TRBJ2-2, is DTGVSQNPRHKITKRGQNVTFRCDPISEHNRLYWYRQTLGQGPEFLTYFQNEAQLEKSRLLSDRFSAERPKGSFSTLEIQRTEQGDSAMYLCASRLTGANTGELFFGEGSRLTVL.

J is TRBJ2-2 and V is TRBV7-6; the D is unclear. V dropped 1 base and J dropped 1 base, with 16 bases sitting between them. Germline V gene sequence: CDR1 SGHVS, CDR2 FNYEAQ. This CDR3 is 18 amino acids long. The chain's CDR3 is CASSLVTLGRVNTGELFF. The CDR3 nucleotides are TGTGCCAGCAGCTTAGTTACGCTGGGCAGAGTGAACACCGGGGAGCTGTTTTTT.

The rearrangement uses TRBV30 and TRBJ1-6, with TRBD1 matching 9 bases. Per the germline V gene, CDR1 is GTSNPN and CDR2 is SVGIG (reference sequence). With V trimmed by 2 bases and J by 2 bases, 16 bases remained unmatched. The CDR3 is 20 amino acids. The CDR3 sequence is CAWSPSPRTGAPAYNSPLHF. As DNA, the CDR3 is TGTGCCTGGAGTCCCTCCCCGCGGACAGGGGCGCCTGCCTATAATTCACCCCTCCACTTT.

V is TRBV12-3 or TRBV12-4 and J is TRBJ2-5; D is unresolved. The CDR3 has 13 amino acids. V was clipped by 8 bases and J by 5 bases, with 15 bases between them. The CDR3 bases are TGTGCCAGCGGATTGTGGATGAGGGAGACCCAGTACTTC. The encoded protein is CASGLWMRETQYF.

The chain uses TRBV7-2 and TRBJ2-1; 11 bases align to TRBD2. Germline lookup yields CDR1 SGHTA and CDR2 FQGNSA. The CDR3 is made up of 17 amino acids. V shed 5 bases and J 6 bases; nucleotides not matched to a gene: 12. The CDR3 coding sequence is TGTGCCAGCAGCCCGATAGGGCTAGCGGGAGGCCCCAATGAGCAGTTCTTC. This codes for CASSPIGLAGGPNEQFF.

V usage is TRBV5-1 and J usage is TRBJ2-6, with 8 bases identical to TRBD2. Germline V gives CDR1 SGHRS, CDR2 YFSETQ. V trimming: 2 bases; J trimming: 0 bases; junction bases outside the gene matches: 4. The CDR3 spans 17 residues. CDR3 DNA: TGCGCCAGCAGCTTAGCGGGAGCTAGCTCTGGGGCCAACGTCCTGACTTTC. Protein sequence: CASSLAGASSGANVLTF.